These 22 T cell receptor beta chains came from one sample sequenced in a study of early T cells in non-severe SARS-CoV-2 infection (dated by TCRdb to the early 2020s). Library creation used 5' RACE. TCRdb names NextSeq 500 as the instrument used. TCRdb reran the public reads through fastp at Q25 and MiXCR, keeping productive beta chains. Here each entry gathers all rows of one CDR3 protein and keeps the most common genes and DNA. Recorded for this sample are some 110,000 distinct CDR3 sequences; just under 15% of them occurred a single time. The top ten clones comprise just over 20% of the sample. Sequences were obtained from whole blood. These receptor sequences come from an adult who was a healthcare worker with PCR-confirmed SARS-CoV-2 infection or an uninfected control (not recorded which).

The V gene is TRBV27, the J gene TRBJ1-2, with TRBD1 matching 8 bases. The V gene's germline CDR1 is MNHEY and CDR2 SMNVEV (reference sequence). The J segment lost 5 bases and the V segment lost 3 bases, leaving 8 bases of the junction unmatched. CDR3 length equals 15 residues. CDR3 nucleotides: TGTGCCAGCAGTTTCGGGACAGGCCTAGGGTATGGCTACACCTTC. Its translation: CASSFGTGLGYGYTF.

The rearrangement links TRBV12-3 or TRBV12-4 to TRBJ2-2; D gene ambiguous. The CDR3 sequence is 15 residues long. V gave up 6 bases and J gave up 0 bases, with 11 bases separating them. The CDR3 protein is CASSSPVANTGELFF. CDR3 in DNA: TGTGCCAGCAGCTCACCTGTAGCGAACACCGGGGAGCTGTTTTTT.

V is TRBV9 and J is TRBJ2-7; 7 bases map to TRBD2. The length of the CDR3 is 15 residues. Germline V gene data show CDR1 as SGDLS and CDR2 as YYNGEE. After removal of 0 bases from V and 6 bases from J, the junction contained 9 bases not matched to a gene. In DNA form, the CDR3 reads TGTGCCAGCAGCGTAGATGGCGGGGGTATCGTCGAGCAGTACTTC. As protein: CASSVDGGGIVEQYF.

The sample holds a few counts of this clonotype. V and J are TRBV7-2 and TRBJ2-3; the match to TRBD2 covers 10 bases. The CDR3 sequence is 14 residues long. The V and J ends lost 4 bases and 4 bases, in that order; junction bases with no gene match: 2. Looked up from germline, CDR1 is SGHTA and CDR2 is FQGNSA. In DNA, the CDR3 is TGTGCCAGCAGCTCAGCGGGGGGGCCAGATACGCAGTATTTT. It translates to CASSSAGGPDTQYF.

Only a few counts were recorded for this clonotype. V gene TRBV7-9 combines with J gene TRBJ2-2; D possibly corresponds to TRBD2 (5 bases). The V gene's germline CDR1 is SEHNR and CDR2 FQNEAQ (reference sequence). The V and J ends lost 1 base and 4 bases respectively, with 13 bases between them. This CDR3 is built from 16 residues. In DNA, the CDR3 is TGTGCCAGCAGCTTAGGAATCGGAGGCCTCACCGGGGAGCTGTTTTTT. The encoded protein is CASSLGIGGLTGELFF.

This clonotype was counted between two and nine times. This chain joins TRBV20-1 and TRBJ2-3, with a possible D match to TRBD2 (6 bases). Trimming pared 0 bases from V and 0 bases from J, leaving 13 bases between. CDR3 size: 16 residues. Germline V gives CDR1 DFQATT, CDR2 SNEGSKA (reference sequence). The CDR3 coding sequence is TGCAGTGCTAGAGATCGGGAGACAGAAAGCACAGATACGCAGTATTTT. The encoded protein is CSARDRETESTDTQYF.

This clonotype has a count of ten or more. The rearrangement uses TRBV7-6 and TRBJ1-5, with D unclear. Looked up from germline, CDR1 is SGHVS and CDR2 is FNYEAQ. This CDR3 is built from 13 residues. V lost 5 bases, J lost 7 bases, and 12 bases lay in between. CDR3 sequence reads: CASSPDGIQPQHF. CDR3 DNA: TGTGCCAGCAGCCCGGACGGGATACAGCCCCAGCATTTT. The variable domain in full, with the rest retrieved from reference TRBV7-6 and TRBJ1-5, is GAGVSQSPRYKVTKRGQDVALRCDPISGHVSLYWYRQALGQGPEFLTYFNYEAQQDKSGLPNDRFSAERPEGSISTLTIQRTEQRDSAMYRCASSPDGIQPQHFGDGTRLSIL.

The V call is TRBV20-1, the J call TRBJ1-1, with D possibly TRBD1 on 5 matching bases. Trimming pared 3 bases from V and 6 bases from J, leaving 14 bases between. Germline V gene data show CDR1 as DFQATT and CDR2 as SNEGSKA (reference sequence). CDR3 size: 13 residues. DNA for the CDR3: TGCAGTGCTAGGGTGGGGGGGTACTCTGAAGCTTTCTTT. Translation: CSARVGGYSEAFF.

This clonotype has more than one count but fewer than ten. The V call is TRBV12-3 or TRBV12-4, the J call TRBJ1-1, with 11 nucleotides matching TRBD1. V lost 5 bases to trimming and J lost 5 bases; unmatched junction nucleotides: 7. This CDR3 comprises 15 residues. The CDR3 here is CASSPRTGGFTEAFF. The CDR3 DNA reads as TGTGCCAGCAGTCCTCGGACAGGGGGCTTTACTGAAGCTTTCTTT.

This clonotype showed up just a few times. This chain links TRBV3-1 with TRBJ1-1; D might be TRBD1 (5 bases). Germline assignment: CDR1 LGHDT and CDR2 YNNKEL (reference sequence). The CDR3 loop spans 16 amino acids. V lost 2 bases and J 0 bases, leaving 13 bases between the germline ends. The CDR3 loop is CASSQPTGRMNTEAFF. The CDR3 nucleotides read TGTGCCAGCAGCCAACCAACGGGACGGATGAACACTGAAGCTTTCTTT.

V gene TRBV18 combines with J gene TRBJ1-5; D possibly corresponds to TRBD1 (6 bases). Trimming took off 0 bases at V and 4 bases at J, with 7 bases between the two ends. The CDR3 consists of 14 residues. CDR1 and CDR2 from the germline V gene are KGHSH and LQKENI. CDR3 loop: CASSPPGANQPQHF. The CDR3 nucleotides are TGTGCCAGCTCACCACCGGGGGCGAATCAGCCCCAGCATTTT.

CDR3 DNA sequence: TGTGCCATCAGTCCGGGACAGGAGGGTGAGCAGTTCTTC. Translated: CAISPGQEGEQFF. The chain employs TRBV10-3 and TRBJ2-1; 8 bases line up with TRBD1. CDR1 ENHRY and CDR2 SYGVKD come from the germline V gene. J gave up 9 bases and V 5 bases, and 6 bases lay outside the gene matches. The CDR3 is 13 residues long.

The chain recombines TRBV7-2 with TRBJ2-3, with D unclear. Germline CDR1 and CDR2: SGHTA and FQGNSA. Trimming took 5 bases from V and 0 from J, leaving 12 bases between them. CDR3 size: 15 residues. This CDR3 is CASSLTRESTDTQYF. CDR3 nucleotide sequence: TGTGCCAGCAGCCTGACACGAGAGAGCACAGATACGCAGTATTTT.

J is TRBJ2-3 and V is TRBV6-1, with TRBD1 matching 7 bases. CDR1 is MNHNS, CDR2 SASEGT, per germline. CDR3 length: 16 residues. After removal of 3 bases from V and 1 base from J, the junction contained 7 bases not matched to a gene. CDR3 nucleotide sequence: TGTGCCAGCAGTGACCCTGAGGGGGCGGGCACAGATACGCAGTATTTT. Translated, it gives CASSDPEGAGTDTQYF.

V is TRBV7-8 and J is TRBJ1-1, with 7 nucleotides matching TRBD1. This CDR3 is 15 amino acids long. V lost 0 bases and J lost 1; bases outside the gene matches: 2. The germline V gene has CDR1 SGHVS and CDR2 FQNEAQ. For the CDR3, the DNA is TGTGCCAGCAGCTTAGCGGGGACAGCGAACACTGAAGCTTTCTTT. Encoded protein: CASSLAGTANTEAFF. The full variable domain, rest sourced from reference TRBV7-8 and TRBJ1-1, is GAGVSQSPRYKVAKRGQDVALRCDPISGHVSLFWYQQALGQGPEFLTYFQNEAQLDKSGLPSDRFFAERPEGSVSTLKIQRTQQEDSAVYLCASSLAGTANTEAFFGQGTRLTVV.

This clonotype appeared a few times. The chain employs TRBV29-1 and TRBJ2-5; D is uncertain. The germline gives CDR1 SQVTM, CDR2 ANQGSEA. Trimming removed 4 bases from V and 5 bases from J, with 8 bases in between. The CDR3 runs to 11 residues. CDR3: CSVVGLETQYF. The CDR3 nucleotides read TGCAGCGTTGTAGGGCTTGAGACCCAGTACTTC.

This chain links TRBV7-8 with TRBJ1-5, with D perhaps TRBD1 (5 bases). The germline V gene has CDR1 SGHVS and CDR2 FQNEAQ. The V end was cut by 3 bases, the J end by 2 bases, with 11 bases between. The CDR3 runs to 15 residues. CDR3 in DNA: TGTGCCAGCAGCTTGGAAGAGGGGCGCAATCAGCCCCAGCATTTT. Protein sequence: CASSLEEGRNQPQHF.

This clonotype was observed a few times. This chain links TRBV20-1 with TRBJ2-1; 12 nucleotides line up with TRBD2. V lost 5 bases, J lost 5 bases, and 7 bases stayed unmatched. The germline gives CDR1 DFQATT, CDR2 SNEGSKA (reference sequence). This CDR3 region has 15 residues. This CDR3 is CSAPLAGGPHNEQFF. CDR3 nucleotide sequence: TGCAGTGCTCCCCTAGCGGGGGGGCCCCACAATGAGCAGTTCTTC.

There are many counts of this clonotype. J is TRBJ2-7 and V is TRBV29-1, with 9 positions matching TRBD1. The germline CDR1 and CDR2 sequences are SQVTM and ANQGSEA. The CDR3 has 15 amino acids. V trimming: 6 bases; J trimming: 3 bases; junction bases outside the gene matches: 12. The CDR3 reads CSVSSGQGPLYEQYF. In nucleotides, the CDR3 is TGCAGCGTCTCCTCCGGACAGGGGCCCCTCTACGAGCAGTACTTC.

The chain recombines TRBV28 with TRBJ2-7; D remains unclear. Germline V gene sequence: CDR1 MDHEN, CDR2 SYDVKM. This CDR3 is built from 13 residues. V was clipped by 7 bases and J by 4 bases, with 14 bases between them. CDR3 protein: CASTRAVGYEQYF. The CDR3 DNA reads TGTGCCAGCACTAGAGCCGTAGGATACGAGCAGTACTTC.

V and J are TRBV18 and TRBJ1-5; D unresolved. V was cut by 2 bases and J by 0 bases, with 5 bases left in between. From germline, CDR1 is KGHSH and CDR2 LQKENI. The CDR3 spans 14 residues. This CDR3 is CASSPGHSNQPQHF. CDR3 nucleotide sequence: TGTGCCAGCTCACCAGGGCATAGCAATCAGCCCCAGCATTTT.

The CDR3 spells CASSQRAKNIQYF. The DNA for the CDR3 is TGTGCCAGCAGCCAGCGGGCCAAAAACATTCAGTACTTC. The genes are TRBV3-1 and TRBJ2-4, with D uncertain. The CDR3 consists of 13 residues. Germline-derived CDR1 and CDR2 are LGHDT and YNNKEL (reference sequence). V was pared by 3 bases and J by 1 base, with 4 bases between. Using reference TRBV3-1 and TRBJ2-4 for the parts outside the CDR3, the full variable domain is DTAVSQTPKYLVTQMGNDKSIKCEQNLGHDTMYWYKQDSKKFLKIMFSYNNKELIINETVPNRFSPKSPDKAHLNLHINSLELGDSAVYFCASSQRAKNIQYFGAGTRLSVL.